Below, 22 T cell receptor beta chains from the same sample are listed, as sequenced in a study of shared clonotypes between healthy human individuals. Repertoires were generated with immunoSEQ multiplex PCR, while TCRdb's copy carries only in-frame clones and drops some. This sample has 850,000 to 1,200,000 clones, with around 75% found just once. The source material was memory CD4+ T cells sorted from blood. Specified subset: CD45RA-negative fraction. The receptor set was obtained from a man younger than 35 in good health.

This rearrangement joins TRBV11-3 to TRBJ1-6; maybe TRBD1 (5 bases). Germline loops: CDR1 SGHNT, CDR2 YENEEA. Between the trimmed V and J ends, which lost 0 bases and 10 bases, there was a span of 7 bases. This CDR3 has 13 residues. CDR3 DNA: TGTGCCAGCAGCTTAGAGCAGGGCTCACCCCTCCACTTT. It is translated as CASSLEQGSPLHF.

This chain joins TRBV14 and TRBJ1-4; D is possibly TRBD1 (5 bases). CDR1 is SGHDN and CDR2 is FVKESK in the germline V gene. Trimming left V 4 bases short and J 8 bases short, with 17 bases between. The CDR3 runs 15 residues. CDR3 in amino acids: CASSRNGKTVEKLFF. The CDR3 nucleotides are TGTGCCAGCAGCCGTAACGGGAAGACAGTAGAAAAACTGTTTTTT.

This clone occurred once. This chain links TRBV6-5 with TRBJ1-6; D might be TRBD1 (5 bases). V shed 2 bases and J shed 2 bases, with 7 bases lying between them. Germline V gene data show CDR1 as MNHEY and CDR2 as SVGAGI. CDR3 length: 15 amino acids. As DNA, the CDR3 is TGTGCCAGCAGTTACGGGGGACCCTATAATTCACCCCTCCACTTT. Translation gives CASSYGGPYNSPLHF.

This clone was seen only a few times. The rearrangement links TRBV19 to TRBJ1-3, with D possibly being TRBD1 (6 bases). With 10 bases removed from V and 2 bases from J, the gap between germline ends came to 15 bases. CDR1 and CDR2 (germline): LNHDA, SQIVND (reference sequence). The CDR3 is 14 residues long. The CDR3 spells CATSTGAAGNTIYF. DNA for the CDR3: TGTGCCACCTCCACGGGGGCGGCTGGAAACACCATATATTTT. The full variable domain, rest sourced from reference TRBV19 and TRBJ1-3, is DGGITQSPKYLFRKEGQNVTLSCEQNLNHDAMYWYRQDPGQGLRLIYYSQIVNDFQKGDIAEGYSVSREKKESFPLTVTSAQKNPTAFYLCATSTGAAGNTIYFGEGSWLTVV.

For this clone: This same CDR3 is encoded by further DNA sequences in the sample. The V gene is TRBV15, the J gene TRBJ1-2; D ambiguous. Trimming cost V 3 bases and J 7 bases, with 6 bases left between them. This CDR3 is 11 amino acids long. Germline CDR1 LNHNV, CDR2 YYDKDF (reference sequence). As DNA, the CDR3 is TGTGCCACCAGCAGGGAGGGTGGCTACACCTTC. Protein sequence: CATSREGGYTF.

This chain connects TRBV7-2 to TRBJ2-3; 9 bases line up with TRBD2. J was trimmed by 3 bases and V by 8 bases; bases with no gene match: 9. The CDR3 consists of 15 residues. Germline lookup yields CDR1 SGHTA and CDR2 FQGNSA. The CDR3 region has the DNA TGTGCCAGCGGATACCGAGCGGGAGGTACAGATACGCAGTATTTT. Translated, it gives CASGYRAGGTDTQYF.

The chain recombines TRBV6-5 with TRBJ1-2; 7 bases fit TRBD1. Germline CDR1 MNHEY, CDR2 SVGAGI. Trimming removed 6 bases from V and 4 bases from J; junction bases left unmatched: 8. The CDR3 spans 14 residues. The chain's CDR3 is CASSSGQAGYGYTF. In nucleotides, the CDR3 is TGTGCCAGCAGCTCAGGACAGGCAGGCTATGGCTACACCTTC.

This rearrangement joins TRBV5-1 to TRBJ2-5, with 11 bases that match TRBD1. The CDR3 extends over 15 amino acids. Germline trimming cut 4 bases from V and 4 bases from J; bases unmatched to any gene: 6. Germline V gives CDR1 SGHRS, CDR2 YFSETQ. In DNA, the CDR3 is TGCGCCAGCAGCGCCGCGGGACAGGGGGGAGAGACCCAGTACTTC. Protein sequence: CASSAAGQGGETQYF.

The chain carries TRBV7-2 and TRBJ2-1, with D unclear. The CDR3 is made up of 15 amino acids. V lost 4 bases, J lost 6 bases, and 16 bases lay in between. Germline V gives CDR1 SGHTA, CDR2 FQGNSA. The CDR3 loop reads CASSSSSRGGNEQFF. Written as DNA, the CDR3 is TGTGCCAGCAGCTCATCCTCCCGAGGTGGCAATGAGCAGTTCTTC.

The rearrangement uses TRBV29-1 and TRBJ2-3, with D possibly being TRBD1 (5 bases). CDR1 is SQVTM and CDR2 is ANQGSEA in the germline V gene. The V gene lost 4 bases and the J gene lost 2 bases, with 10 bases spanning the gap. The length of the CDR3 is 13 residues. Written as DNA, the CDR3 is TGCAGCGTTGTGTGGGGCTCCACAGATACGCAGTATTTT. Translating it yields CSVVWGSTDTQYF.

The V gene is TRBV6-1, the J gene TRBJ2-7, with 12 positions matching TRBD2. With 6 bases clipped from V and 2 bases from J, the junction kept 5 bases outside the gene matches. There are 15 residues in the CDR3. Germline loops: CDR1 MNHNS, CDR2 SASEGT. CDR3 sequence (DNA): TGTGCCAGCAGGTTTCTAGCGGGGGGGACCTACGAGCAGTACTTC. Encoded protein: CASRFLAGGTYEQYF.

This clone was picked up a small number of times. This rearrangement joins TRBV2 to TRBJ2-5; TRBD1 or TRBD2 may be the D gene (6 bases each). The CDR3 contains 14 residues. V was pared by 10 bases and J by 3 bases, with 18 bases between. The germline V gene encodes CDR1 SNHLY and CDR2 FYNNEI. DNA of the CDR3: TGTGCCACTAGGGGGGCCTCCTCAAAAGAGACCCAGTACTTC. The encoded protein is CATRGASSKETQYF.

This clone was counted a few times. V gene TRBV5-1 combines with J gene TRBJ2-5; TRBD2 aligns across 14 bases. The CDR3 totals 17 residues. Per germline, CDR1 SGHRS and CDR2 YFSETQ. The V segment lost 3 bases and the J segment 2 bases; nucleotides outside the gene matches: 6. CDR3: CASSSGLAGVKQETQYF. The CDR3 DNA reads as TGCGCCAGCAGCTCGGGACTAGCGGGAGTTAAACAAGAGACCCAGTACTTC.

Turning to this clone: One junction end does not reproduce the germline sequence, and a read error may be involved. The rearrangement links TRBV7-7 to TRBJ2-5; D remains ambiguous. The germline V gene has CDR1 SSHAT and CDR2 FNYEAQ (reference sequence). This CDR3 is built from 13 residues. This CDR3 reads CASSLVRQETQYF. The CDR3 bases are TGTGCTAGCAGCTTAGTTCGTCAAGAGACCCAGTACTTC.

On this clone: Sequence at one end of the junction differs from germline and may be a read error. This chain links TRBV7-2 with TRBJ2-3; weak D call: TRBD2 (5 bases). The germline CDR1 and CDR2 sequences are SGHTA and FQGNSA. The CDR3 is 16 residues long. CDR3 nucleotide sequence: TGTGCCAGCAGCTTAAGTCCGGACGCTAGCACAAATACGCAGTATTTT. Its translation is CASSLSPDASTNTQYF.

The chain has TRBV27 and TRBJ2-5; tentatively, D is TRBD1 or TRBD2 (6 bases each). Trimming left V 5 bases short and J 4 bases short, with 14 bases between. This CDR3 spans 14 amino acids. Germline V gene lookup returns CDR1 MNHEY and CDR2 SMNVEV (reference sequence). The CDR3 here is CASSKAGRGETQYF. CDR3 DNA sequence: TGTGCCAGCAGTAAAGCGGGCAGGGGAGAGACCCAGTACTTC.

V gene TRBV19 combines with J gene TRBJ2-5; TRBD1 agrees at 7 bases. The germline V gene has CDR1 LNHDA and CDR2 SQIVND (reference sequence). Trimming cost V 5 bases and J 4 bases; bases outside gene matches: 7. The CDR3 consists of 14 residues. CDR3 nucleotide sequence: TGTGCCAGTAGTGCCTCCCCAGGGGGAGAGACCCAGTACTTC. Amino acids: CASSASPGGETQYF.

V usage is TRBV19 and J usage is TRBJ2-3; D ambiguous. The V and J ends lost 3 bases and 0 bases respectively, with 13 bases between them. This CDR3 is built from 16 residues. Germline values: CDR1 LNHDA, CDR2 SQIVND (reference sequence). CDR3 region: CASSIRSEASTDTQYF. The CDR3 bases are TGTGCCAGTAGTATCAGGAGCGAGGCTAGCACAGATACGCAGTATTTT.

The genes are TRBV7-6 and TRBJ2-7; 16 nucleotides line up with TRBD2. The ends lost 0 bases at V and 4 bases at J; junction bases unmatched: 3. This CDR3 comprises 17 residues. Germline CDR1 and CDR2: SGHVS and FNYEAQ. The CDR3 DNA follows: TGTGCCAGCAGCTTAGCAGGGACTAGCGGGAGGGGTTACGAGCAGTACTTC. This gives the protein CASSLAGTSGRGYEQYF.

The chain couples TRBV29-1 to TRBJ1-1, with D possibly matching TRBD1 (5 bases). V lost 7 bases and J 1 base, leaving 10 bases between the germline ends. The CDR3 runs to 12 residues. Germline assignment: CDR1 SQVTM and CDR2 ANQGSEA. This CDR3 is CSAGQPNTEAFF. The CDR3 DNA reads TGCAGCGCAGGACAACCGAACACTGAAGCTTTCTTT.

The chain uses TRBV5-6 and TRBJ1-2, with TRBD1 matching 9 bases. With V trimmed by 4 bases and J by 4 bases, 8 bases remained unmatched. Germline lookup yields CDR1 SGHDT and CDR2 YYEEEE. The CDR3 loop spans 15 amino acids. The CDR3 reads CASSEGTGRSYGYTF. In DNA form, the CDR3 reads TGTGCCAGCAGCGAAGGGACAGGGCGAAGCTATGGCTACACCTTC. The entire variable domain, with the rest obtained from reference TRBV5-6 and TRBJ1-2, is as follows: DAGVTQSPTHLIKTRGQQVTLRCSPKSGHDTVSWYQQALGQGPQFIFQYYEEEERQRGNFPDRFSGHQFPNYSSELNVNALLLGDSALYLCASSEGTGRSYGYTFGSGTRLTVV.

The chain recombines TRBV7-8 with TRBJ2-3, with 13 nucleotides matching TRBD2. This CDR3 has 16 amino acids. Losses at the gene ends were 3 bases for V and 3 bases for J; bases not matched to a gene: 3. Germline CDR1 and CDR2: SGHVS and FQNEAQ. The chain's CDR3 is CASSFTSGRGTDTQYF. In DNA form, the CDR3 reads TGTGCCAGCAGCTTTACTAGCGGGAGGGGGACAGATACGCAGTATTTT. Full variable domain (outside the CDR3, taken from reference TRBV7-8 and TRBJ2-3): GAGVSQSPRYKVAKRGQDVALRCDPISGHVSLFWYQQALGQGPEFLTYFQNEAQLDKSGLPSDRFFAERPEGSVSTLKIQRTQQEDSAVYLCASSFTSGRGTDTQYFGPGTRLTVL.